This is a list of T cell receptor beta chains from one sample in a study of CD8+ T cells in alopecia areata. Only in-frame clones appear in the TCRdb table, and some are missing; sequencing was by immunoSEQ multiplex PCR. The table records under 200,000 clones, approximately 60% of them present only once. This sample comprised CD4+ T cells sorted from blood, obtained at week 24, from a patient treated with tofacitinib. These receptors originate from a human donor with alopecia areata. CDR3s include the opening cysteine and the closing phenylalanine or tryptophan. D genes are given only for firm matches. Some rows have no size entry. The others give once, few or many, or a class for an expanded clone.

abundance	v_gene	j_gene	d_gene	CDR3aa	CDR3nt
.	TRBV2	TRBJ2-6	.	CASSEMSPGANVLTF	TGTGCCAGCAGTGAAATGTCCCCTGGGGCCAACGTCCTGACTTTC
.	TRBV7-2	TRBJ2-5	.	CASSLGDQWLETQYF	TGTGCCAGCAGCTTAGGGGATCAGTGGTTGGAGACCCAGTACTTC
few	TRBV10-3	TRBJ1-6	TRBD1	CAISEGGQGVSPLHF	TGTGCCATCAGTGAGGGGGGACAGGGGGTTTCACCCCTCCACTTT
.	TRBV6-1	TRBJ2-5	.	CASSPRETQYF	TGTGCCAGCAGTCCCCGGGAGACCCAGTACTTC
.	TRBV7-2	TRBJ1-2	TRBD1	CASSSTQGAGGYTF	TGTGCCAGCAGCTCTACCCAGGGGGCTGGTGGCTACACCTTC
once	TRBV6-5	TRBJ2-7	.	CASSDRALYF	TGTGCCAGCAGTGACAGAGCTCTGTACTTC
few	TRBV29-1	TRBJ1-2	.	CSVAPPGDLYGYTF	TGCAGCGTTGCCCCGCCTGGGGACCTCTATGGCTACACCTTC
.	TRBV11-2	TRBJ2-5	TRBD1	CASSSTGFRETQYF	TGTGCCAGCAGCTCGACAGGGTTCCGCGAGACCCAGTACTTC
.	TRBV30	TRBJ1-6	.	CAWSQGISPLHF	TGTGCCTGGAGCCAGGGTATCTCACCCCTCCACTTT
many	TRBV12-5	TRBJ1-1	.	CASGTNPNTEAFF	TGTGCTAGTGGCACAAACCCGAACACTGAAGCTTTCTTT
.	TRBV7-6	TRBJ1-1	TRBD1	CASSFRVFGQGNTEAFF	TGTGCCAGCAGCTTTAGGGTTTTCGGACAGGGGAACACTGAAGCTTTCTTT
.	TRBV6-5	TRBJ2-5	TRBD2	CASSPGTSGGETQYF	TGTGCCAGCAGTCCCGGGACTAGCGGGGGAGAGACCCAGTACTTC
.	TRBV30	TRBJ1-6	.	CAWSVGNSYNSPLHF	TGTGCCTGGAGTGTCGGGAACAGCTATAATTCACCCCTCCACTTT
.	TRBV13	TRBJ2-5	TRBD1	CASSARQGGWETQYF	TGTGCCAGCAGCGCCAGACAGGGTGGGTGGGAGACCCAGTACTTC
.	TRBV29-1	TRBJ2-5	TRBD1	CSVEANRGETQYF	TGCAGCGTTGAAGCGAACAGGGGAGAGACCCAGTACTTC
.	TRBV4-2	TRBJ1-5	.	CASSQALGEEPQHF	TGTGCCAGCAGCCAAGCCCTCGGGGAGGAGCCCCAGCATTTT
.	TRBV29-1	TRBJ2-2	.	CSVEGLGELFF	TGCAGCGTTGAGGGCCTCGGGGAGCTGTTTTTT
.	TRBV5-1	TRBJ1-4	TRBD1	CASSLDGTAEKLFF	TGCGCCAGCAGCTTGGACGGGACAGCCGAAAAACTGTTTTTT
.	TRBV29-1	TRBJ1-1	.	CSVQGVLATEAFF	TGCAGCGTCCAGGGCGTTCTGGCGACTGAAGCTTTCTTT
few	TRBV19	TRBJ2-1	TRBD2	CASSIYPGGPGVDRNEQFF	TGTGCCAGTAGTATCTATCCGGGGGGGCCCGGTGTTGATAGGAATGAGCAGTTCTTC
.	TRBV27	TRBJ2-7	TRBD1	CASSFPGGREQYF	TGTGCCAGCAGTTTTCCAGGGGGCCGGGAGCAGTACTTC
few	TRBV29-1	TRBJ1-2	TRBD1	CSVEGDREGYTF	TGCAGCGTTGAGGGGGACAGGGAAGGCTACACCTTC
.	TRBV29-1	TRBJ2-7	TRBD1	CSVTGQGNYEQYF	TGCAGCGTGACCGGACAGGGAAACTACGAGCAGTACTTC
.	TRBV29-1	TRBJ1-1	.	CSVRTGRAAGAFF	TGCAGCGTTCGAACTGGGAGGGCCGCTGGAGCTTTCTTT
.	TRBV15	TRBJ2-7	.	CATSRDPGGHEQYF	TGTGCCACCAGCAGAGATCCGGGGGGCCACGAGCAGTACTTC
.	TRBV5-1	TRBJ2-1	.	CASSLGGEQFF	TGCGCCAGCAGCTTGGGGGGCGAGCAGTTCTTC
few	TRBV7-2	TRBJ2-6	TRBD1	CASSRGQTSGANVLTF	TGTGCCAGCAGCAGGGGACAGACCTCTGGGGCCAACGTCCTGACTTTC
.	TRBV19	TRBJ1-1	.	CASRLSGVNTEAFF	TGTGCCAGTAGGCTATCCGGGGTGAACACTGAAGCTTTCTTT
.	TRBV7-3	TRBJ2-3	.	CASSSRPTDTQYF	TGTGCCAGCAGCTCTCGACCGACAGATACGCAGTATTTT
many	TRBV19	TRBJ2-1	TRBD2	CASSPIGGGIDNEQFF	TGTGCCAGCAGCCCAATAGGCGGGGGGATTGACAATGAGCAGTTCTTC
.	TRBV27	TRBJ2-5	.	CASSSGTGKWETQYF	TGTGCCAGCAGCTCTGGGACTGGAAAATGGGAGACCCAGTACTTC
.	TRBV7-6	TRBJ2-1	TRBD2	CASSPRLAPGSEQFF	TGTGCCAGCAGCCCACGACTAGCCCCGGGAAGTGAGCAGTTCTTC
few	TRBV19	TRBJ1-2	.	CASGQNPSGYTF	TGTGCCAGTGGACAGAATCCCTCGGGCTACACCTTC
once	TRBV7-2	TRBJ2-3	.	CASSSTTDTQYF	TGTGCCAGCTCCTCTACCACAGATACGCAGTATTTT
.	TRBV29-1	TRBJ1-1	.	CSVYLQGNTEAFF	TGCAGCGTTTATTTACAGGGCAACACTGAAGCTTTCTTT
.	TRBV19	TRBJ1-2	.	CASSNNFTANYGYTF	TGTGCCAGTAGTAACAACTTCACCGCTAACTATGGCTACACCTTC
few	TRBV29-1	TRBJ1-4	.	CSVDDTGANEKLFF	TGCAGCGTCGACGATACAGGAGCGAATGAAAAACTGTTTTTT
.	TRBV20-1	TRBJ1-2	.	CSGGRGGYTF	TGCAGTGGCGGGAGAGGAGGCTACACCTTC
.	TRBV6-6	TRBJ1-5	TRBD1	CASRQGDQPQHF	TGTGCCAGTCGACAGGGCGATCAGCCCCAGCATTTT
.	TRBV7-2	TRBJ1-4	.	CASSRQGHAGEKLFF	TGTGCCAGCAGCCGCCAGGGACATGCGGGAGAAAAACTGTTTTTT
.	TRBV29-1	TRBJ1-3	.	CSVEERASGNTIYF	TGCAGCGTTGAAGAGAGGGCCTCTGGAAACACCATATATTTT
.	TRBV7-2	TRBJ2-7	.	CASSLTGTDSYEQYF	TGTGCCAGCAGCCTCACGGGGACGGACTCCTACGAGCAGTACTTC
.	TRBV7-9	TRBJ2-7	TRBD2	CASSQTGLAGSYEQYF	TGTGCCAGCAGCCAGACCGGACTAGCGGGCTCCTACGAGCAGTACTTC
.	TRBV2	TRBJ2-3	TRBD2	CASSARRSRGADTQYF	TGTGCCAGCAGTGCACGTCGCTCCCGGGGGGCAGATACGCAGTATTTT
.	TRBV29-1	TRBJ1-2	.	CSVRTADGYTF	TGCAGCGTGCGGACAGCGGATGGCTACACCTTC
few	TRBV7-3	TRBJ2-3	TRBD1	CASSLTATGTGDTQYF	TGTGCCAGCAGCTTAACCGCAACCGGGACAGGCGATACGCAGTATTTT
few	TRBV18	TRBJ1-1	TRBD1	CASSFRTGETEAFF	TGTGCCAGCTCATTCCGGACAGGGGAGACTGAAGCTTTCTTT
.	TRBV23-1	TRBJ1-6	.	CASSQRGGRVQVLMSPLHF	TGCGCCAGCAGTCAACGGGGGGGAAGAGTCCAGGTCTTGATGTCACCCCTCCACTTT
.	TRBV6-1	TRBJ2-7	.	CASVLVEQYF	TGTGCCAGCGTACTGGTCGAGCAGTACTTC
many	TRBV11-2	TRBJ2-5	TRBD2	CASSLAGRWETQYF	TGTGCCAGCAGCCTAGCGGGGCGGTGGGAGACCCAGTACTTC
.	TRBV4-2	TRBJ2-5	.	CASSQGPVETQYF	TGTGCCAGCAGCCAAGGTCCCGTGGAGACCCAGTACTTC
.	TRBV18	TRBJ1-1	.	CASSPAHQGATEAFF	TGTGCCAGCTCACCAGCTCATCAGGGCGCCACTGAAGCTTTCTTT
.	TRBV30	TRBJ2-2	.	CAWNGLRTGELFF	TGTGCCTGGAACGGACTCAGGACCGGGGAGCTGTTTTTT
.	TRBV6-5	TRBJ1-1	.	CASSLTGNTEAFF	TGTGCCAGCAGCCTTACAGGGAACACTGAAGCTTTCTTT
few	TRBV27	TRBJ2-7	.	CASRTNQKGEQYF	TGTGCCAGCAGGACGAATCAGAAGGGAGAACAGTACTTC